What follows is one T cell receptor (beta chain) and its context. This sequence may be a read error, since a much larger clone differs from it by one base. The record originates from a study of T cells after yellow fever vaccination. Study-level findings and limits: Clones from primary vaccination mostly reappeared after the booster (approximately 95% CD4, about 88% CD8). On re-exposure, the response was weaker but peaked faster, at day 5 versus 15. Shared CD4/CD8 clonotypes were a small share, likely from convergent recombination.

Template switching with 5'RACE generated the TCR cDNA and added a universal primer site and UMIs. Using its own MiXCR run on the 5' RACE reads, TCRdb lists one record per CDR3 protein. This table holds about 45,000 distinct CDR3 sequences, 6.8% found once. The material was CD8+ T cells not binding an NS4B(214-222) dextramer, sorted from PBMCs, obtained 45 days after the yellow fever booster vaccination. The TCR originated in a man in his thirties or forties who received the YFV17D yellow fever vaccine.

CDR3 DNA sequence: TGTGCCAGCAGCGGTAGACTTCGGGACACCCCTCTGGAGCAGTACTTC. This translates into CASSGRLRDTPLEQYF. The chain employs TRBV7-8 and TRBJ2-7, with a tentative D call TRBD1 (6 bases). Germline CDR1 is SGHVS and CDR2 is FQNEAQ. Deletions cut 5 bases from V and 7 bases from J, with 24 bases between. The CDR3 runs 16 residues.